This T cell receptor beta chain was captured by sequencing in a study of identical twins. Study-level findings and limits: Insertions were reduced in abundant cord blood beta clonotypes but not in memory repertoires.

The germline V gene has CDR1 MNHNY and CDR2 SVGAGI (reference sequence). J gave up 8 bases and V 5 bases, and 4 bases lay outside the gene matches. The CDR3 is 12 residues long. TCRdb passed the 5' RACE reads through MiXCR, listing each CDR3 protein once. The sample lists some 1,600,000 distinct CDR3 sequences, about 32% occurring once. As for this clonotype: Its antigen remains unidentified.

The rearrangement links TRBV6-6 to TRBJ1-2; 8 bases are shared with TRBD1. This receptor was obtained from a newborn girl in good health. Sequenced material: cord blood. DNA for the CDR3: TGTGCCAGCAGTGTACAGGGGGGAGGCTACACCTTC. Translating it yields CASSVQGGGYTF.